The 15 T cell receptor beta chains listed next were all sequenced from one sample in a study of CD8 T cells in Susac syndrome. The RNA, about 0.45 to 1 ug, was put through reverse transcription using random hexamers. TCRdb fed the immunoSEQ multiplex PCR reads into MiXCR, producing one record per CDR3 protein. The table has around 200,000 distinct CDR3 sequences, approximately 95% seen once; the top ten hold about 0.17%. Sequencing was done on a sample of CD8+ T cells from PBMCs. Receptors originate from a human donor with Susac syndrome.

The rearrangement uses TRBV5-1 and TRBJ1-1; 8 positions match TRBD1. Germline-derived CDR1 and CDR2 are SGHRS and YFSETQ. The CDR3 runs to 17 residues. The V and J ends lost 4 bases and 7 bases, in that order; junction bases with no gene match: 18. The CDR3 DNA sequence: TGCGCCAGCAGCCCGTCAGACAGGGGAGGACTTGGAGATGAAGCTTTCTTT. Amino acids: CASSPSDRGGLGDEAFF.

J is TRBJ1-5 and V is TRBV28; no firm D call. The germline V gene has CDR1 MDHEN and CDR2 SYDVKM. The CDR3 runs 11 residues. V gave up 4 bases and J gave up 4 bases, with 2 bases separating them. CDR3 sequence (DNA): TGTGCCAGCAGTTATAATCAGCCCCAGCATTTT. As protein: CASSYNQPQHF.

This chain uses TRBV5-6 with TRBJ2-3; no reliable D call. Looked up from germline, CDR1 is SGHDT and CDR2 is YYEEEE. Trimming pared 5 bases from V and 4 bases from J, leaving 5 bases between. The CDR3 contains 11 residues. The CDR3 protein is CASSGADTQYF. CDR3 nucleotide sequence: TGTGCCAGCAGTGGGGCAGATACGCAGTATTTT.

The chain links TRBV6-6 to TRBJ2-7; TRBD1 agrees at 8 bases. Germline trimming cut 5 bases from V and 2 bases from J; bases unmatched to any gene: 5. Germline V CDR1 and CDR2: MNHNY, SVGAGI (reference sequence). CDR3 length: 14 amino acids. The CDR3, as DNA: TGTGCCAGCAGTGACGACAGGGGCACCTACGAGCAGTACTTC. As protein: CASSDDRGTYEQYF.

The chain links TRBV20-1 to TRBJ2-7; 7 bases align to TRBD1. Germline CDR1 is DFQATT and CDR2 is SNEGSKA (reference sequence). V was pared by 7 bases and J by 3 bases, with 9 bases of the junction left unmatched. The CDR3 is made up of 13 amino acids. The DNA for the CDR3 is TGCAGTGGATTGGACAGGAGAGGCTACGAGCAGTACTTC. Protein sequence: CSGLDRRGYEQYF.

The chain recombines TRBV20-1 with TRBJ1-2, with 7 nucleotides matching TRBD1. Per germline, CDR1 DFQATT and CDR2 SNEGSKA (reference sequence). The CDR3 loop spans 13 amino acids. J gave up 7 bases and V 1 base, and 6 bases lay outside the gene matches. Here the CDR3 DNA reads TGCAGTGCTAGAGTAACAGGGGCCTTTGGCTACACCTTC. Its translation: CSARVTGAFGYTF.

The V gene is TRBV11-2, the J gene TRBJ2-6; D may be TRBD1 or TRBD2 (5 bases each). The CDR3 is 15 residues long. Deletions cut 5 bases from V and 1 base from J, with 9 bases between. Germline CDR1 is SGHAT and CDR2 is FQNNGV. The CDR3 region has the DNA TGTGCCAGCAGCATCGGGGCATCTGGGGCCAACGTCCTGACTTTC. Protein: CASSIGASGANVLTF.

This chain's CDR3 is CASSREDTPERYTF. CDR3 DNA: TGCGCCAGCAGCCGAGAGGACACCCCCGAGCGCTACACCTTC. The chain uses TRBV4-1 and TRBJ1-2; a possible D gene is TRBD1 (5 bases). Trimming shortened V by 4 bases and J by 9 bases, and 18 bases separated the two germline ends. Per the germline V gene, CDR1 is MGHRA and CDR2 is YSYEKL. This CDR3 contains 14 residues.

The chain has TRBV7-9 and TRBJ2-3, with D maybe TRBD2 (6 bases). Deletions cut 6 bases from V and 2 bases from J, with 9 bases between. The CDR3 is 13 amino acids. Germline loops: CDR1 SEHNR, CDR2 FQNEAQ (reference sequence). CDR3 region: CASRGGYTDTQYF. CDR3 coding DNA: TGTGCCAGCAGGGGGGGTTACACAGATACGCAGTATTTT.

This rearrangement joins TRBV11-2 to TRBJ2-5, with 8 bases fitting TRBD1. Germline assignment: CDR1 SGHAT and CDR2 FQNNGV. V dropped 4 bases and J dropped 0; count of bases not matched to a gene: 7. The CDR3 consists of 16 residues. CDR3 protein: CASSSPGGGDQETQYF. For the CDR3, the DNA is TGTGCCAGCAGCTCCCCAGGGGGCGGAGACCAAGAGACCCAGTACTTC.

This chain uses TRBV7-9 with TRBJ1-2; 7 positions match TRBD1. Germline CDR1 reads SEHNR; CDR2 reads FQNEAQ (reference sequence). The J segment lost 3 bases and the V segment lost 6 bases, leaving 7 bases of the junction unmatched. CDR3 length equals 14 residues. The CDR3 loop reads CASSVAGTDYGYTF. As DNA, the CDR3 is TGTGCCAGCAGTGTTGCCGGGACAGACTATGGCTACACCTTC.

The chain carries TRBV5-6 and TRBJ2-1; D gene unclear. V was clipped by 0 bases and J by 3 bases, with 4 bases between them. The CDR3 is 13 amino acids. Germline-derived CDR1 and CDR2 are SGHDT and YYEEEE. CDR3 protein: CASSLGYYNEQFF. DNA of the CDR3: TGTGCCAGCAGCTTGGGGTACTACAATGAGCAGTTCTTC.

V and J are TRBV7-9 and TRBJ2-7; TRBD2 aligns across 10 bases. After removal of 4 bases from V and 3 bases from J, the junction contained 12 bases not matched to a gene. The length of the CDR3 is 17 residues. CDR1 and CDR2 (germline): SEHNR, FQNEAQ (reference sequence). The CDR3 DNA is TGTGCCAGCAGCTCCCCTGTTCTAGCGGGGGACCGCTACGAGCAGTACTTC. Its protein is CASSSPVLAGDRYEQYF. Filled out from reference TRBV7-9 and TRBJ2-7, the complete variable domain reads DTGVSQNPRHKITKRGQNVTFRCDPISEHNRLYWYRQTLGQGPEFLTYFQNEAQLEKSRLLSDRFSAERPKGSFSTLEIQRTEQGDSAMYLCASSSPVLAGDRYEQYFGPGTRLTVT.

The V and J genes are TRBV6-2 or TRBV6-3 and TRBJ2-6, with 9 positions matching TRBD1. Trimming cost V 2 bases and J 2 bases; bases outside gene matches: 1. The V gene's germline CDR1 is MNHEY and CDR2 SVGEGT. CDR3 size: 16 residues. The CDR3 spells CASSYGTGTGANVLTF. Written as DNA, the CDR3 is TGTGCCAGCAGTTACGGGACAGGGACTGGGGCCAACGTCCTGACTTTC.

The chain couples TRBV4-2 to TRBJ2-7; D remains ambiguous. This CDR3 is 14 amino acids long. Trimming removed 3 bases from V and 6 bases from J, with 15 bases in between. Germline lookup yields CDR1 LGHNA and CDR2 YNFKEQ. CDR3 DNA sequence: TGTGCCAGCAGCCATGGAGCTTCTCTCGGCGAGCAGTACTTC. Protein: CASSHGASLGEQYF.